The clone carrying this T cell receptor (beta chain) was seen once. Antigen: not known. The entry originates in a study of T cell responses to AZD1222 COVID-19 vaccine. On the study more broadly: Pooled samples include second doses given at about 4 or 12 weeks.

Only in-frame clones appear in the TCRdb table, and some are missing; sequencing was by immunoSEQ multiplex PCR. Here the sample spans about 130,000 clones, 86% being singletons. The germline gives CDR1 SGHTA, CDR2 FQGTGA. CDR3 length equals 14 residues. The germline V and J ends were trimmed by 6 bases and 1 base, with 9 bases remaining between them. Whole-study findings and limits: Among those given AZD1222, only 6 or 7 were seropositive at baseline.

V is TRBV7-3 and J is TRBJ2-2, with D possibly being TRBD1 (5 bases). This sample comprised peripheral blood, obtained on day 0 of AZD1222 vaccination. The clonotype comes from an adult in good health. CDR3: CASSPTGNTGELFF. In DNA, the CDR3 is TGTGCCAGCAGTCCCACAGGGAACACCGGGGAGCTGTTTTTT.